Listed below are T cell receptor beta chains from one sample, sequenced in a study of blood T cell repertoires in COVID-19. Sequencing used immunoSEQ multiplex PCR; TCRdb keeps in-frame clones, though not all of them. The data contain approximately 150,000 clones, over 65% of them seen just once; the ten biggest clones take up 4.8%. The sequenced material came from peripheral blood. The source is a human donor in a cohort sampled during active COVID-19. Both conserved end residues are part of each CDR3. The D gene is left open where the match is weak. Rows may omit the clone size; those that give it use once, few, many or a size class.

size	J	V	D	DNA	CDR3
once	TRBJ2-5	TRBV2	TRBD2	TGTGCCAGCAGTGGCGGGAGGGACCAAGAGACCCAGTACTTC	CASSGGRDQETQYF
few	TRBJ2-1	TRBV5-1	TRBD2	TGCGCCAGCAGCTTGGCTAGCGGAGCGGATGAGCAGTTCTTC	CASSLASGADEQFF
.	TRBJ2-1	TRBV6-2/TRBV6-3	TRBD2	TGTGCCAGCAGTACCCTAGCGGGAGGGAGGAATGAGCAGTTCTTC	CASSTLAGGRNEQFF
.	TRBJ2-7	TRBV28	.	TGTGCCAGCAGTCAAGGGGGGGCTACAAACTACGAGCAGTACTTC	CASSQGGATNYEQYF
.	TRBJ2-1	TRBV3-1/TRBV3-2	TRBD1	TGTGCCAGCAGCCTAACGGGACAGGTAAGGAGCAATGAGCAGTTCTTC	CASSLTGQVRSNEQFF
.	TRBJ2-2	TRBV15	.	TGTGCCACCAGCCCCGACAGGCATAACACCGGGGAGCTGTTTTTT	CATSPDRHNTGELFF
.	TRBJ1-4	TRBV2	TRBD1	TGTGCCTCGGAATATTCAGGGGGCGGGAAACTGTTTTTT	CASEYSGGGKLFF
.	TRBJ1-2	TRBV9	TRBD1	TGTGCCAGCAGCCCCCCGCGGGACAGGGACGGCTACACCTTC	CASSPPRDRDGYTF
.	TRBJ1-4	TRBV7-9	.	TGTGCCAGCAGCTTAAGGAGAGGGGGAGCGGTAGCTAATGAAAAACTGTTTTTT	CASSLRRGGAVANEKLFF
.	TRBJ2-6	TRBV7-3	.	TGTGCCAGCAGCTTAGGGAGGACTGGGGCCAACGTCCTGACTTTC	CASSLGRTGANVLTF
.	TRBJ1-1	TRBV5-1	.	TGCGCCAGCAGCTTGGGTCAGGGGACGAACACTGAAGCTTTCTTT	CASSLGQGTNTEAFF
.	TRBJ1-2	TRBV6-1	.	TGTGCCAGCAGTGAATTGGAGGGCTCCCACTATGGCTACACCTTC	CASSELEGSHYGYTF
.	TRBJ2-1	TRBV5-1	TRBD2	TGCGCCAGCACTTTCGAGCGGGGGACCTACAATGAGCAGTTCTTC	CASTFERGTYNEQFF
.	TRBJ1-3	TRBV3-1/TRBV3-2	.	TGTGCCAGCAGCCAAGCAGTCTTCTCTGGAAACACCATATATTTT	CASSQAVFSGNTIYF
.	TRBJ1-3	TRBV4-1	.	TGCGCCAGCAGCCAAGATTTTGGGCTCCGGGGAAACACCATATATTTT	CASSQDFGLRGNTIYF
.	TRBJ2-3	TRBV24-1	TRBD1	TGTGCCACCAGTGACCGACAGGGGATGCTGCAGTATTTT	CATSDRQGMLQYF
.	TRBJ2-3	TRBV6-5	.	TGTGCCAGCAGATTGATGGGAGAGGATACGCAGTATTTT	CASRLMGEDTQYF
.	TRBJ2-5	TRBV29-1	TRBD2	TGCAGCGCCCTACAGGGGTCTAGCGGGAGGGCCCTGGGGACCCAGTACTTC	CSALQGSSGRALGTQYF
.	TRBJ1-1	TRBV5-1	.	TGCGCCAGCAGCTTCCTTCCCCGGAACACTGAAGCTTTCTTT	CASSFLPRNTEAFF
.	TRBJ1-6	TRBV7-2	.	TGTGCCAGCAGCTTCTCCCCGGCACCCCTCCACTTT	CASSFSPAPLHF
.	TRBJ2-7	TRBV4-2	TRBD1	TGTGCCAGCAGCCAAGTGGGACAGGGGACCTACGAGCAGTACTTC	CASSQVGQGTYEQYF
.	TRBJ2-1	TRBV6-1	TRBD2	TGTGCCAGCAGTGACGCCGGGACTAGAAGCCTCAATGAGCAGTTCTTC	CASSDAGTRSLNEQFF
.	TRBJ2-2	TRBV20-1	TRBD2	TGCAGTGCTAGTGTAGCGGGAGGGCCGGGGACCGGGGAGCTGTTTTTT	CSASVAGGPGTGELFF